Given below is one T cell receptor (beta chain) in context. Its cognate antigen is unknown. The data were taken from a study of long-term antiretroviral therapy in people with HIV. Study observations and caveats: Pre-ART clonal expansions dominated every time point's repertoire. Versus controls, repertoires in people with HIV had narrower CDR3 length ranges. Blood, drawn from about 2003 to 2017, may reflect older ART regimens. ART was followed by higher diversity that remained below transplant donor controls.

Survey-level resolution applied to immunoSEQ assay v3.0. The protocol was immunoSEQ multiplex PCR, while the TCRdb copy is restricted to in-frame clones and leaves out a portion. The sample holds tens of thousands of clones; approximately 83% are singletons and the top ten take about 10%. This clonotype originated in a man between 18 and 29 years old with HIV. Sequencing used unsorted PBMCs, obtained 2.2 years after starting antiretroviral therapy.

CDR3 in DNA: TGTGCCACGAGTGGGATTGGACCGATGAACACTGAAGCTTTCTTT. It specifies CATSGIGPMNTEAFF. This chain connects TRBV19 to TRBJ1-1; unclear D gene. From germline, CDR1 is LNHDA and CDR2 SQIVND (reference sequence). V was trimmed by 10 bases and J by 0 bases, leaving 18 bases between them. This CDR3 has 15 residues.